This T cell receptor (beta chain) stems from a study of T cell clones after liver transplantation. Study-level information: Graft-donor-reactive sequences were compared with third-party-reactive TCRbeta sequences from pre-transplant mixed lymphocyte reactions.

TCRdb's table, derived via immunoSEQ multiplex PCR, lists solely in-frame clones and lacks some. This table has roughly 72,000 clones, approximately 80% appearing once. Whole-study findings and limits: In 5 of 8 subjects, circulating graft-donor-reactive CD4 TCRbeta sequences fell significantly after transplant. Compared with third party-reactive sequences, donor-reactive ones declined more, independent of withdrawal success.

A word on this clone: Its antigen is not identified.

The sequencing here drew on CD4+ T cells from blood, taken roughly 50 months after liver transplant. This TCR was recovered from a human patient who received a liver transplant. Some T cells may be graft donor cells.

For the CDR3, the DNA is TGCAGTGCTACCAGGACAGGCGGCTACACCTTC. Residues: CSATRTGGYTF. This rearrangement joins TRBV20-1 to TRBJ1-2; 7 bases are shared with TRBD1. CDR1 and CDR2 (germline): DFQATT, SNEGSKA (reference sequence). The CDR3 loop spans 11 amino acids. J was trimmed by 8 bases and V by 4 bases; bases with no gene match: 4.